This record looks at one TCR beta chain sequence and its context. Its antigen is not known. Trimming left V 3 bases short and J 6 bases short, with 24 bases between. Germline V CDR1 and CDR2: DFQATT, SNEGSKA (reference sequence). The CDR3 is 17 amino acids. The sample belongs to a study of CD8 T cells in ankylosing spondylitis. Study-wide points: It was reported that disease-linked clones were significantly enriched in matched ankylosing spondylitis synovial fluid. What appeared characteristic of ankylosing spondylitis blood was a TCR beta motif of under 10 highly homologous variants. Disease-associated clonotypes exhibited CD8+ identity and were relatively infrequent in peripheral blood. Earlier studies detected some motif variants in reactive arthritis synovial fluid and blood.

Library preparation for TCR beta used quantitative 5'-RACE with molecular barcodes. TCRdb reanalysed the 5' RACE reads using MiXCR and keeps one entry per CDR3 protein. The sample shows about 800,000 distinct CDR3 sequences, over 9.5% of them seen only once. The TCR comes from a male donor with ankylosing spondylitis. The sequenced sample consisted of blood, either unsorted or a sorted T cell fraction (not recorded which). The V call is TRBV20-1, the J call TRBJ1-5; D may be TRBD1 (5 bases). The CDR3 is CSARGPNTGRRGQPQHF. The CDR3, as DNA: TGCAGTGCTAGGGGCCCAAATACAGGTCGGAGAGGTCAGCCCCAGCATTTT.